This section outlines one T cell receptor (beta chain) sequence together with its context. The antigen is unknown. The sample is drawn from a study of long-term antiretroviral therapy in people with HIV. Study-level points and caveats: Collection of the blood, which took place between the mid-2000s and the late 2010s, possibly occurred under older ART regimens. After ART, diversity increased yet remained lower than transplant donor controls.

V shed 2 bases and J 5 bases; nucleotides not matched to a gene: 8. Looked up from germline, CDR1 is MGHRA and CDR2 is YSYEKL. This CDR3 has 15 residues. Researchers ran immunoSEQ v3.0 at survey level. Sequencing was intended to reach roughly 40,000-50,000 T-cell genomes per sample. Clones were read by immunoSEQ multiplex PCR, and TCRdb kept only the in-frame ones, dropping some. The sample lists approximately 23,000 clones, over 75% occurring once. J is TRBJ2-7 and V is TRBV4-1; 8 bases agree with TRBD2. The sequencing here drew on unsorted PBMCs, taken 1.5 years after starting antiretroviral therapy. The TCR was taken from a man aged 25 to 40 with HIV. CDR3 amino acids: CASSQQSGRLDEQYF. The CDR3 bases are TGCGCCAGCAGCCAACAGAGCGGGAGATTGGACGAGCAGTACTTC.